This T cell receptor (beta chain) was captured by sequencing in a study of CD8+ T cells in alopecia areata. With respect to this clone: Its antigen is as yet unknown.

Study results and caveats: An increase in clonality over normal scalp was evident in lesional scalp, especially alopecia totalis/universalis.

Patients with alopecia areata provided lesional scalp punch biopsies as well as peripheral blood. Trimming removed 1 base from V and 9 bases from J; junction bases left unmatched: 5. This CDR3 contains 15 residues. CDR1 is MGHRA, CDR2 YSYEKL, per germline. RNA extraction and reverse transcription yielded cDNA as sequencing template. Method: immunoSEQ multiplex PCR; TCRdb's copy keeps in-frame clones and lacks some. The sample contains about 130,000 clones, 45% to 60% of which appear only once. The sequence was collected from a human donor with alopecia areata. This chain connects TRBV4-1 to TRBJ2-1; TRBD2 matches at 11 bases. The sequencing here drew on CD4+ T cells sorted from blood, taken at week 0. CDR3 residues: CASSQGLAGSSEQFF. DNA for the CDR3: TGCGCCAGCAGCCAAGGACTAGCGGGGAGTAGTGAGCAGTTCTTC.